The clone carrying this T cell receptor (beta chain) has only one observation. Produced via immunoSEQ multiplex PCR; TCRdb's table is partial and in-frame only. Of over 60,000 clones detected, about 90% appear once; the ten largest clones hold approximately 10%. Time point described: cycle 4 day 1 (C4D1), after 5 to 7 weeks of nivolumab. Every patient relapsed after autologous stem cell transplantation, and brentuximab vedotin exposure varied. This entry is derived from a study of PD-1 blockade in classical Hodgkin lymphoma. Study at large: With a 2-week interval, patients received intravenous nivolumab at 3 mg/kg.

The source is a human donor with classical Hodgkin lymphoma. The sequences come from peripheral blood mononuclear cells (PBMCs), collected before the fourth cycle of nivolumab.

In DNA form, the CDR3 reads TGCGCCAGCAGCTTGGCGCGGACAGACATCTACGAGCAGTACTTC. Translating gives CASSLARTDIYEQYF. The chain joins TRBV5-1 to TRBJ2-7; D may be TRBD1 (6 bases). The germline gives CDR1 SGHRS, CDR2 YFSETQ. V lost 0 bases, J lost 3 bases, and 13 bases lay in between. The CDR3 is made up of 15 amino acids.